This entry features one T cell receptor beta chain sequence. Losses at the gene ends were 4 bases for V and 2 bases for J; bases not matched to a gene: 14. The CDR3 length is 18 residues. Per germline, CDR1 SGDLS and CDR2 YYNGEE. The protocol was immunoSEQ multiplex PCR, while the TCRdb copy is restricted to in-frame clones and leaves out a portion. The sample has roughly 400,000 clones, about 88% seen once; the top ten hold roughly 1.4%. These data originate in a study of blood T cell repertoires in COVID-19. The V call is TRBV9, the J call TRBJ2-2; TRBD2 aligns across 7 bases. The sample comprised PBMCs or T cells enriched from blood (not recorded which). The sequence derives from a woman between 18 and 29 years old who had been exposed to COVID-19. The CDR3 bases are TGTGCCAGCAGCACTCCATTGACGGCGGGGGTTAACACCGGGGAGCTGTTTTTT. Translation gives CASSTPLTAGVNTGELFF. Looking up the rest from reference TRBV9 and TRBJ2-2 gives the full variable domain: DSGVTQTPKHLITATGQRVTLRCSPRSGDLSVYWYQQSLDQGLQFLIQYYNGEERAKGNILERFSAQQFPDLHSELNLSSLELGDSALYFCASSTPLTAGVNTGELFFGEGSRLTVL.